The next 14 T cell receptor beta chains were all read from a single sample in a study of blood T cells in healthy people across ages. Combining a sample-barcoded 5' primer with a J-beta primer mix, a second PCR ran for roughly 6 to 11 cycles. Each CDR3 protein gets one entry after TCRdb re-called the 5' RACE reads with MiXCR. The sample has roughly 1.5 million distinct CDR3 sequences; 40% to 45% are singletons. The sequenced material came from blood. These receptor sequences come from a woman between 18 and 30 years old in good health.

This chain joins TRBV9 and TRBJ2-6; D is unresolved. V was cut by 1 base and J by 0 bases, with 17 bases left in between. Per the germline V gene, CDR1 is SGDLS and CDR2 is YYNGEE. CDR3 length: 19 residues. CDR3 sequence (DNA): TGTGCCAGCAGCGTATCTGGGTTCCGTTTTAGCTCTGGGGCCAACGTCCTGACTTTC. The encoded protein is CASSVSGFRFSSGANVLTF.

This clonotype was seen a single time. A read error may account for a junction end that differs from germline. The chain links TRBV6-5 to TRBJ2-7, with a weak D call TRBD2 (5 bases). The DNA end lines up better with TRBJ2-5; the J call may be wrong. The CDR3 extends over 13 amino acids. Germline V CDR1 and CDR2: MNHEY, SVGAGI. The CDR3 protein is CVSSYSGKETQYF. The CDR3 region has the DNA TGTGTCAGCAGTTACTCGGGGAAAGAGACCCAGTACTTC.

The chain employs TRBV29-1 and TRBJ1-2; maybe TRBD1 (6 bases). Germline assignment: CDR1 SQVTM and CDR2 ANQGSEA. The ends were cut back, 4 bases at V and 2 bases at J, with 8 bases in the middle. This CDR3 is 12 amino acids long. This chain's CDR3 is CSVATGNYGYTF. The CDR3 coding sequence is TGCAGCGTTGCTACAGGGAACTATGGCTACACCTTC.

The chain carries TRBV7-2 and TRBJ1-5; maybe TRBD1 (5 bases). The CDR3 has 14 amino acids. In germline, CDR1 is SGHTA, CDR2 FQGNSA. V lost 4 bases and J lost 7, with 14 bases in between. CDR3 DNA sequence: TGTGCCAGCAGCTCCCAAGGGTGGGGGCAGCCCCAGCATTTT. It specifies CASSSQGWGQPQHF.

The rearrangement links TRBV10-3 to TRBJ1-1, with TRBD1 matching over 7 bases. Germline assignment: CDR1 ENHRY and CDR2 SYGVKD. V shed 8 bases and J 4 bases; nucleotides not matched to a gene: 7. The CDR3 runs 13 residues. This chain's CDR3 is CAIGGDRATEAFF. CDR3 coding DNA: TGTGCCATCGGGGGAGACAGGGCCACTGAAGCTTTCTTT.

The chain has TRBV20-1 and TRBJ1-5, with D hard to call. The CDR3 has 17 residues. From germline, CDR1 is DFQATT and CDR2 SNEGSKA (reference sequence). Trimming removed 3 bases at V and 2 bases at J, with 20 bases between. The CDR3 protein is CSASRPGGMTGNQPQHF. The CDR3 nucleotides read TGCAGTGCTAGTCGCCCCGGAGGGATGACGGGCAATCAGCCCCAGCATTTT.

The chain couples TRBV6-6 to TRBJ2-7, with TRBD1 matching 7 bases. V dropped 0 bases and J dropped 2; count of bases not matched to a gene: 4. There are 15 residues in the CDR3. The germline V gene encodes CDR1 MNHNY and CDR2 SVGAGI (reference sequence). CDR3 DNA sequence: TGTGCCAGCAGTTACTCGATGCAGGGGGCCTACGAGCAGTACTTC. Translation gives CASSYSMQGAYEQYF.

This clonotype was seen many times. The chain couples TRBV12-3 or TRBV12-4 to TRBJ2-7; D not certain. V dropped 3 bases and J dropped 4 bases, with 7 bases sitting between them. This CDR3 region has 12 residues. This CDR3 is CASSFSQYEQYF. DNA for the CDR3: TGTGCCAGCAGTTTCAGCCAGTACGAGCAGTACTTC.

This CDR3 reads CASRPPFGVGNTEAFF. CDR3 sequence (DNA): TGTGCCAGCAGGCCCCCGTTCGGGGTCGGGAACACTGAAGCTTTCTTT. The V gene is TRBV12-3 or TRBV12-4, the J gene TRBJ1-1; D gene uncertain. V lost 6 bases, J lost 1 base, and 18 bases lay in between. The CDR3 consists of 16 residues.

This clonotype showed up just a few times. CDR3 protein: CSARDYNEASSYNSPLHF. CDR3 in DNA: TGCAGTGCTAGAGATTATAATGAGGCGAGCTCCTATAATTCACCCCTCCACTTT. This rearrangement joins TRBV20-1 to TRBJ1-6; D uncertain. CDR1 and CDR2 (germline): DFQATT, SNEGSKA (reference sequence). The V end lost 0 bases, the J end lost 0 bases, and 15 bases lay between the germline ends. This CDR3 is built from 18 residues.

The chain has TRBV20-1 and TRBJ1-1; D call uncertain. CDR1 and CDR2 from the germline V gene are DFQATT and SNEGSKA (reference sequence). CDR3 size: 13 residues. V lost 7 bases to trimming and J lost 0 bases, with 12 bases between them. CDR3 loop: CSVTDGMNTEAFF. CDR3 coding DNA: TGCAGTGTAACGGACGGGATGAACACTGAAGCTTTCTTT.

This clonotype appeared a few times. CDR3 nucleotide sequence: TGCAGCGTTATCACGGACAGGGCGTATGGCTACACCTTC. Translation gives CSVITDRAYGYTF. The V gene is TRBV29-1, the J gene TRBJ1-2; 8 nucleotides agree with TRBD1. In germline, CDR1 is SQVTM, CDR2 ANQGSEA. V lost 5 bases to trimming and J lost 5 bases; unmatched junction nucleotides: 7. The CDR3 length is 13 residues.

The chain is built from TRBV11-2 and TRBJ2-1; 8 nucleotides line up with TRBD2. Germline V gene lookup returns CDR1 SGHAT and CDR2 FQNNGV. This CDR3 spans 16 amino acids. V gave up 4 bases and J gave up 5 bases; unmatched junction bases: 10. The CDR3 protein is CASSSPMTSANNEQFF. CDR3 nucleotide sequence: TGTGCCAGCAGCTCTCCTATGACTAGCGCGAACAATGAGCAGTTCTTC. The full variable domain, in which reference TRBV11-2 and TRBJ2-1 provide the parts outside the CDR3, is EAGVAQSPRYKIIEKRQSVAFWCNPISGHATLYWYQQILGQGPKLLIQFQNNGVVDDSQLPKDRFSAERLKGVDSTLKIQPAKLEDSAVYLCASSSPMTSANNEQFFGPGTRLTVL.

This clonotype was seen more than once but under ten times. The genes are TRBV5-1 and TRBJ2-1; D gene uncertain. Germline CDR1 SGHRS, CDR2 YFSETQ. The CDR3 length is 13 residues. V was clipped by 3 bases and J by 5 bases, with 9 bases between them. This CDR3 reads CASSYDGHNEQFF. CDR3 bases: TGCGCCAGCAGCTATGACGGACACAATGAGCAGTTCTTC.